This T cell receptor (beta chain) was documented in a study of blood T cell repertoires in COVID-19. Background on the study: Some COVID-19 samples were acute and others convalescent; all came from the United States, Italy and Spain. Sample material is recorded as cDNA or gDNA derived from T cells, B-cell-depleted T cells, or PBMCs.

Per the authors' pipeline: By means of reference gene primer amplification, nucleated cell counts were estimated. Method: immunoSEQ multiplex PCR; TCRdb's copy keeps in-frame clones and lacks some. V, J and clone size are taken as reported in that table, and D and trimming were inferred from the DNA itself. This table holds around 210,000 clones, about nine tenths found once. Germline loops: CDR1 MDHEN, CDR2 SYDVKM. J was trimmed by 6 bases and V by 8 bases; bases with no gene match: 8. This CDR3 comprises 14 residues. The TCR sequence derives from a woman aged 65 to 85 with acute or convalescent COVID-19. Sequencing input: peripheral blood. This chain links TRBV28 with TRBJ1-4; TRBD1 matches at 8 bases. The CDR3 is CASGQGAVDEKLFF. CDR3 nucleotides: TGTGCCAGCGGGCAGGGGGCTGTTGATGAAAAACTGTTTTTT.